Below, 21 T cell receptor beta chains from the same sample are listed, as sequenced in a study of shared clonotypes between healthy human individuals. The repertoire was sequenced with immunoSEQ multiplex PCR; TCRdb's copy has only in-frame clones and lacks some. The table shows a few million clones, with approximately 96% occurring only once. Sequenced material: naive CD4+ T cells sorted from blood. Documented subset: CD45RA+ positively selected. The receptors were gathered from a man in his late teens or twenties in good health.

The chain is built from TRBV6-1 and TRBJ2-7, with 7 nucleotides matching TRBD1. CDR3 length: 15 residues. V lost 7 bases to trimming and J lost 2 bases; unmatched junction nucleotides: 11. The germline V gene has CDR1 MNHNS and CDR2 SASEGT. In DNA, the CDR3 is TGTGCCAGCACCTTCCATCGGGACAGTCCCTACGAGCAGTACTTC. Protein: CASTFHRDSPYEQYF.

As for this clone: The limits of the CDR3 on the DNA are not certain, so only TCRdb's listed CDR3 is given. The chain joins TRBV28 to TRBJ1-2. Germline CDR1 is MDHEN and CDR2 is SYDVKM. With termini counted, the CDR3 has 12 amino acids. The chain's CDR3 is CASSLVARGIFF.

A remark on this clone: Other DNA sequences in this specimen translate into the identical CDR3. V usage is TRBV7-2 and J usage is TRBJ2-5; D is unresolved. CDR3 length: 12 residues. The V end lost 1 base, the J end lost 4 bases, and 4 bases lay between the germline ends. Germline V CDR1 and CDR2: SGHTA, FQGNSA. As DNA, the CDR3 is TGTGCCAGCAGCTTAGATACAGAGACCCAGTACTTC. It specifies CASSLDTETQYF.

The CDR3 DNA is TGTGCCAGCAGTCATAGACAGGGGGGTGGCTACACCTTC. Its translation: CASSHRQGGGYTF. The chain has TRBV2 and TRBJ1-2; 9 nucleotides agree with TRBD1. This CDR3 is 13 amino acids long. V shed 5 bases and J 7 bases; nucleotides not matched to a gene: 5. CDR1 SNHLY and CDR2 FYNNEI come from the germline V gene. Drawing the rest from reference TRBV2 and TRBJ1-2, the complete variable domain is EPEVTQTPSHQVTQMGQEVILRCVPISNHLYFYWYRQILGQKVEFLVSFYNNEISEKSEIFDDQFSVERPDGSNFTLKIRSTKLEDSAMYFCASSHRQGGGYTFGSGTRLTVV.

This clone has a single count. The chain carries TRBV6-5 and TRBJ2-7; TRBD1 matches at 9 bases. The trim removed 6 bases at V and 0 bases at J, leaving 3 bases unmatched. The germline V gene has CDR1 MNHEY and CDR2 SVGAGI. There are 14 residues in the CDR3. The CDR3 protein is CASSSTGGSYEQYF. The DNA for the CDR3 is TGTGCCAGCAGCTCGACAGGGGGCTCCTACGAGCAGTACTTC.

On this clone: The same CDR3 arises from other DNA sequences in this sample as well. V gene TRBV5-4 combines with J gene TRBJ1-1; the D gene is possibly TRBD1 (5 bases). Between the trimmed V and J ends, which lost 0 bases and 0 bases, there was a span of 6 bases. The CDR3 sequence is 14 residues long. Germline CDR1 is SGHNT and CDR2 is YYREEE (reference sequence). The CDR3 loop reads CASSLGGMNTEAFF. CDR3 coding DNA: TGTGCCAGCAGCTTGGGGGGCATGAACACTGAAGCTTTCTTT.

Comment on this clone: This specimen includes other DNA sequences encoding the same CDR3. The rearrangement uses TRBV5-1 and TRBJ2-1; D might be TRBD1 (6 bases). The germline gives CDR1 SGHRS, CDR2 YFSETQ. The germline V and J ends were trimmed by 0 bases and 3 bases, with 10 bases remaining between them. CDR3 length equals 15 residues. CDR3 protein: CASSLAGDNYNEQFF. The CDR3 DNA follows: TGCGCCAGCAGCTTGGCAGGGGACAACTACAATGAGCAGTTCTTC. Variable domain in full (rest from reference TRBV5-1 and TRBJ2-1): KAGVTQTPRYLIKTRGQQVTLSCSPISGHRSVSWYQQTPGQGLQFLFEYFSETQRNKGNFPGRFSGRQFSNSRSEMNVSTLELGDSALYLCASSLAGDNYNEQFFGPGTRLTVL.

The chain employs TRBV9 and TRBJ2-6; no definite D call. Deletions cut 5 bases from V and 2 bases from J, with 11 bases between. CDR1 SGDLS and CDR2 YYNGEE come from the germline V gene. CDR3 size: 15 residues. The chain's CDR3 is CASRRVGTGANVLTF. In DNA, the CDR3 is TGTGCCAGCAGAAGGGTGGGAACTGGGGCCAACGTCCTGACTTTC. Complete variable domain (other parts from reference TRBV9 and TRBJ2-6): DSGVTQTPKHLITATGQRVTLRCSPRSGDLSVYWYQQSLDQGLQFLIQYYNGEERAKGNILERFSAQQFPDLHSELNLSSLELGDSALYFCASRRVGTGANVLTFGAGSRLTVL.

Points on this clone: The sample carries other DNA sequences with the same CDR3. V and J are TRBV19 and TRBJ1-5, with D unresolved. V shed 6 bases and J shed 0 bases, with 12 bases lying between them. CDR1 and CDR2 from the germline V gene are LNHDA and SQIVND (reference sequence). The CDR3 runs 15 residues. CDR3 DNA: TGTGCCAGTAGGACCACAGTCTATAGCAATCAGCCCCAGCATTTT. Translated, it gives CASRTTVYSNQPQHF.

The V and J genes are TRBV28 and TRBJ1-2; the D gene is possibly TRBD1 (5 bases). From germline, CDR1 is MDHEN and CDR2 SYDVKM. The CDR3 has 14 amino acids. V was cut by 4 bases and J by 8 bases, with 17 bases left in between. The CDR3, as DNA: TGTGCCAGCAGTTCGGACACCGTTATAGGGGGCTACACCTTC. Protein sequence: CASSSDTVIGGYTF.

The chain carries TRBV5-4 and TRBJ2-5, with D perhaps matching TRBD2 (6 bases). Germline lookup yields CDR1 SGHNT and CDR2 YYREEE (reference sequence). Trimming took off 0 bases at V and 3 bases at J, with 9 bases between the two ends. The CDR3 loop spans 14 amino acids. The CDR3 spells CASSLAASEETQYF. The CDR3 DNA follows: TGTGCCAGCAGCTTGGCGGCTAGCGAAGAGACCCAGTACTTC.

The chain recombines TRBV6-6 with TRBJ1-1, with 8 bases fitting TRBD1. The J segment lost 3 bases and the V segment lost 5 bases, leaving 11 bases of the junction unmatched. Germline V CDR1 and CDR2: MNHNY, SVGAGI (reference sequence). This CDR3 is 16 amino acids long. The CDR3 spells CASSPLGDRRDTEAFF. In DNA form, the CDR3 reads TGTGCCAGCAGTCCTTTAGGGGACAGGAGAGACACTGAAGCTTTCTTT.

The CDR3 spells CASSLASASTDTQYF. The CDR3 DNA follows: TGTGCCAGCAGCTTAGCTAGCGCTAGCACAGATACGCAGTATTTT. The chain couples TRBV7-9 to TRBJ2-3, with a possible D match to TRBD2 (5 bases). Between the trimmed V and J ends, which lost 0 bases and 0 bases, there was a span of 7 bases. Germline V gene lookup returns CDR1 SEHNR and CDR2 FQNEAQ (reference sequence). The length of the CDR3 is 15 residues.

V is TRBV29-1 and J is TRBJ1-2, with 8 bases matching TRBD1. Looked up from germline, CDR1 is SQVTM and CDR2 is ANQGSEA. The CDR3 covers 13 residues. After removal of 5 bases from V and 4 bases from J, the junction contained 6 bases not matched to a gene. CDR3 DNA sequence: TGCAGCGTTCGGACAGGGAGCCTCTATGGCTACACCTTC. Translated: CSVRTGSLYGYTF.

The chain links TRBV28 to TRBJ1-4, with 7 bases that match TRBD1. Losses at the gene ends were 5 bases for V and 3 bases for J; bases not matched to a gene: 12. The CDR3 contains 17 residues. Germline V lookup: CDR1 MDHEN, CDR2 SYDVKM. The CDR3 reads CASSPATGKKPNEKLFF. CDR3 DNA: TGTGCCAGCAGTCCCGCGACAGGGAAGAAACCTAATGAAAAACTGTTTTTT.

The CDR3 protein is CASRFGVHSNQPQHF. The CDR3, as DNA: TGTGCCAGCAGATTTGGAGTGCATAGCAATCAGCCCCAGCATTTT. The chain joins TRBV28 to TRBJ1-5; D is unresolved. The CDR3 is made up of 15 amino acids. V was trimmed by 6 bases and J by 0 bases, leaving 12 bases between them. From germline, CDR1 is MDHEN and CDR2 SYDVKM. The whole variable domain, remainder taken from reference TRBV28 and TRBJ1-5, is DVKVTQSSRYLVKRTGEKVFLECVQDMDHENMFWYRQDPGLGLRLIYFSYDVKMKEKGDIPEGYSVSREKKERFSLILESASTNQTSMYLCASRFGVHSNQPQHFGDGTRLSIL.

The V call is TRBV4-1, the J call TRBJ2-5; the D call may be TRBD1 or TRBD2 (5 bases each). This CDR3 has 14 residues. Germline V gives CDR1 MGHRA, CDR2 YSYEKL. V lost 1 base and J lost 7, with 13 bases in between. The CDR3 spells CASSQVLGPGTQYF. CDR3 in DNA: TGCGCCAGCAGCCAAGTATTGGGACCCGGGACCCAGTACTTC.

The V call is TRBV11-2, the J call TRBJ1-1; the D gene is possibly TRBD1 (5 bases). V gave up 5 bases and J gave up 0 bases, with 10 bases separating them. The V gene's germline CDR1 is SGHAT and CDR2 FQNNGV. The CDR3 is 14 residues long. CDR3 in amino acids: CASSLTDMNTEAFF. CDR3 coding DNA: TGTGCCAGCAGCCTGACGGACATGAACACTGAAGCTTTCTTT.

The chain is built from TRBV5-1 and TRBJ2-1; 12 nucleotides line up with TRBD2. The junction had 8 bases not matched to a gene; V was cut back by 0 bases and J by 10 bases. CDR3 length: 16 residues. CDR1 and CDR2 (germline): SGHRS, YFSETQ. This CDR3 reads CASSLGGTSGRFEQFF. In DNA form, the CDR3 reads TGCGCCAGCAGCTTGGGAGGGACTAGCGGGCGTTTCGAGCAGTTCTTC.

This clone was recorded a few times. The genes are TRBV30 and TRBJ2-7; either TRBD1 or TRBD2 may supply D (5 bases each). CDR1 GTSNPN and CDR2 SVGIG come from the germline V gene (reference sequence). V lost 5 bases to trimming and J lost 6 bases, with 14 bases between them. This CDR3 has 12 amino acids. CDR3 coding DNA: TGTGCCTGGGGGACCCTCGGTGGCGAGCAGTACTTC. This translates into CAWGTLGGEQYF.

The chain combines TRBV7-6 with TRBJ2-3; D possibly matches TRBD1 or TRBD2 (5 bases each). Germline CDR1 reads SGHVS; CDR2 reads FNYEAQ. V dropped 5 bases and J dropped 2 bases, with 17 bases sitting between them. This CDR3 is 16 amino acids long. CDR3 residues: CASSPGLTDFTDTQYF. The CDR3 nucleotides are TGTGCCAGCAGCCCCGGACTGACAGACTTCACAGATACGCAGTATTTT.